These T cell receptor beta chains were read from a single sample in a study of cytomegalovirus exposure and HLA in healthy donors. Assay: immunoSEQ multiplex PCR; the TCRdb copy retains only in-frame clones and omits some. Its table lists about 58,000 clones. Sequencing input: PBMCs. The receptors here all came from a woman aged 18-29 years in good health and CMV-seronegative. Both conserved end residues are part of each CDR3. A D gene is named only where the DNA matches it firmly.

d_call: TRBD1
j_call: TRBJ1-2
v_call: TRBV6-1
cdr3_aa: CASIDRVNYGYTF
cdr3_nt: TGTGCCAGCATTGACAGGGTAAACTATGGCTACACCTTC

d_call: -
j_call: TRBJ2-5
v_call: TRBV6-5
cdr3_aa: CASSYDGAQTQYF
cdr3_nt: TGTGCCAGCAGTTACGATGGTGCGCAGACCCAGTACTTC

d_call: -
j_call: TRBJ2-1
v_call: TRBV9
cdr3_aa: CASSVGTTSNEQFF
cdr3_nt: TGTGCCAGCAGCGTAGGGACTACCTCCAATGAGCAGTTCTTC

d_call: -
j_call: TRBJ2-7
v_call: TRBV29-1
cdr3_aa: CSVGSRGAVGEQYF
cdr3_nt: TGCAGCGTTGGGTCCAGGGGTGCTGTAGGGGAGCAGTACTTC

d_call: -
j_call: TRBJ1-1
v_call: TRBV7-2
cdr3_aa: CASSPSRAPGEAFF
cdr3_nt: TGTGCCAGCAGCCCGTCCCGAGCCCCAGGTGAAGCTTTCTTT

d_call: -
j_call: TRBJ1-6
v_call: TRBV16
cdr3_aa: CAIAAGRNSPLHF
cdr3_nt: TGTGCGATCGCCGCGGGGAGGAATTCACCCCTCCACTTT

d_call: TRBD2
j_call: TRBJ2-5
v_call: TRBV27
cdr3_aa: CASSSLGSGGGTQYF
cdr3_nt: TGTGCCAGCAGTTCGTTAGGGTCGGGGGGAGGGACCCAGTACTTC

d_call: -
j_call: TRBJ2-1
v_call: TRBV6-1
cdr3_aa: CASRAVRYEQFF
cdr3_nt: TGTGCCAGCAGGGCAGTCAGGTATGAGCAGTTCTTC

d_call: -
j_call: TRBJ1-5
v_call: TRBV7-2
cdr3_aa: CASSAQGYSNQPQHF
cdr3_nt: TGTGCCAGCAGCGCCCAGGGGTATAGCAATCAGCCCCAGCATTTT

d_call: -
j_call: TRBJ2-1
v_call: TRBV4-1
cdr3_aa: CASSQGDLAGMVEQFF
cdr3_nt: TGCGCCAGCAGCCAAGGGGATTTGGCGGGAATGGTTGAGCAGTTCTTC

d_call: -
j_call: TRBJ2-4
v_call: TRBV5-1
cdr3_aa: CASSPTGLVAIQYF
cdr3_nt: TGCGCCAGCAGCCCTACAGGGTTGGTTGCTATTCAGTACTTC

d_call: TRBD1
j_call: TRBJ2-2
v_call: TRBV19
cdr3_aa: CASTRTGGIVTGELFF
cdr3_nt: TGTGCCAGTACAAGGACAGGGGGCATCGTTACCGGGGAGCTGTTTTTT

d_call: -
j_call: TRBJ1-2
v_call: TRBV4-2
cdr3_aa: CASSQVAGDYGYTF
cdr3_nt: TGTGCCAGCAGCCAAGTAGCCGGGGACTATGGCTACACCTTC

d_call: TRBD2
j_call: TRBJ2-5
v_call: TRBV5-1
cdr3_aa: CASSLVAGVQETQYF
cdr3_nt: TGCGCCAGCAGCTTGGTTGCGGGAGTCCAAGAGACCCAGTACTTC

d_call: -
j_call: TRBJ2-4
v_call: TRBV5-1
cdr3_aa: CASSLAQGGNIQYF
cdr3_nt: TGCGCCAGCAGCTTGGCTCAGGGTGGGAACATTCAGTACTTC

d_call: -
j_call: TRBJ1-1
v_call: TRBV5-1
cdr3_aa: CASSLNIRAAGDTEAFF
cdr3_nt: TGCGCCAGCAGCTTGAACATACGGGCCGCCGGGGACACTGAAGCTTTCTTT

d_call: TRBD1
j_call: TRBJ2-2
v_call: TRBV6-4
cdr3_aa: CASRRARGLRGELFF
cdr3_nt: TGTGCCAGCAGGAGGGCCAGGGGGCTACGTGGGGAGCTGTTTTTT

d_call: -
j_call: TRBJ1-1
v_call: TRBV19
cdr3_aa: CASSTRTPMNTEAFF
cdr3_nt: TGTGCCAGTAGTACCCGAACTCCTATGAACACTGAAGCTTTCTTT

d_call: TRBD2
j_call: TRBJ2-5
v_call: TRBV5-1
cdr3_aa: CASSPLIQSGGAGETQYF
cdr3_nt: TGCGCCAGCAGCCCCCTCATTCAAAGCGGGGGGGCGGGGGAGACCCAGTACTTC

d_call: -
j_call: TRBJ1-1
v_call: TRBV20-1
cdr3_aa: CSEDKNTEAFF
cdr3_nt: TGCAGTGAGGACAAAAACACTGAAGCTTTCTTT

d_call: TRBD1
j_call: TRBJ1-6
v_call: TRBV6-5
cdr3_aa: CASSPGQAHSPLHF
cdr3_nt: TGTGCCAGCAGTCCTGGACAGGCGCATTCACCCCTCCACTTT

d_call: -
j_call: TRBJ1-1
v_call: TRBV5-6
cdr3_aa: CASSSGRGLEAFF
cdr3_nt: TGTGCCAGCAGCAGCGGGCGCGGCCTTGAAGCTTTCTTT

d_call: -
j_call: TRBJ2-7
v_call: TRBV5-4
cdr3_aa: CASSLAGLVTYEQYF
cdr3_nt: TGTGCCAGCAGCTTGGCCGGTCTAGTCACCTACGAGCAGTACTTC